Listed here are 13 T cell receptor beta chains from one sample, sequenced in a study of T cell responses to AZD1222 COVID-19 vaccine. Assay used: immunoSEQ multiplex PCR; TCRdb lists only in-frame clones, some missing. The data contain over 100,000 clones, around 86% of them singletons. Sample: peripheral blood, taken on day 0 of AZD1222 vaccination. The receptor source for this set is an adult in good health.

V is TRBV5-1 and J is TRBJ2-5; the match to TRBD1 covers 8 bases. CDR3 length: 15 residues. Looked up from germline, CDR1 is SGHRS and CDR2 is YFSETQ. Trimming took 4 bases from V and 5 from J; bases not matched to a gene: 10. The CDR3 nucleotides read TGCGCCAGCAGCCCGGACAGGGTGGCTCGGGAGACCCAGTACTTC. Protein: CASSPDRVARETQYF.

Here the CDR3 reads CASRDGGSEAFF. In DNA, the CDR3 is TGTGCCAGCAGGGACGGTGGTTCTGAAGCTTTCTTT. The J gene is TRBJ1-1, the V gene TRBV12-3 or TRBV12-4; no definite D call. There are 12 residues in the CDR3. Trimming took off 6 bases at V and 6 bases at J, with 11 bases between the two ends.

The CDR3 sequence: CASSYGTSGGTYEQYF. The CDR3 DNA is TGTGCCAGCAGTTACGGGACTAGCGGGGGCACCTACGAGCAGTACTTC. The V call is TRBV6-5, the J call TRBJ2-7; 14 bases are shared with TRBD2. The CDR3 runs to 16 residues. Germline V gene data show CDR1 as MNHEY and CDR2 as SVGAGI. Germline trimming cut 2 bases from V and 2 bases from J; bases unmatched to any gene: 2.

This chain connects TRBV3-1 (or the pseudogene TRBV3-2) to TRBJ2-3, with D unresolved. Trimming pared 4 bases from V and 5 bases from J, leaving 13 bases between. Germline-derived CDR1 and CDR2 are LGHDT and YNNKEL (reference sequence). The CDR3 has 14 residues. The CDR3 region is CASSLNSFRDTQYF. The CDR3 region has the DNA TGTGCCAGCAGCCTAAACTCATTCCGAGATACGCAGTATTTT.

In its sample, this clone was seen a few times. The V gene is TRBV25-1, the J gene TRBJ1-1; D not resolved. Germline assignment: CDR1 MGHDK and CDR2 SYGVNS. The germline V and J ends were trimmed by 3 bases and 1 base, with 12 bases remaining between them. CDR3 length: 15 amino acids. The CDR3 bases are TGTGCCAGCAGTGACGGCGGAGGGTGGAACACTGAAGCTTTCTTT. Residues: CASSDGGGWNTEAFF.

In this sample, this clone turned up once. The rearrangement joins TRBV7-2 to TRBJ2-7; TRBD1 agrees at 8 bases. The CDR3 loop spans 15 amino acids. J lost 5 bases, V lost 6 bases, and 12 bases had no gene match. The germline CDR1 and CDR2 sequences are SGHTA and FQGNSA. Written as DNA, the CDR3 is TGTGCCAGCAGTCGACAGGGGAAGACCGTCCACGAGCAGTACTTC. It yields the protein CASSRQGKTVHEQYF.

The CDR3 here is CASSNPGDNYGYTF. The CDR3, as DNA: TGTGCCAGTAGTAATCCCGGTGATAACTATGGCTACACCTTC. The V and J genes are TRBV19 and TRBJ1-2, with unresolved D. The CDR3 length is 14 residues. The germline V and J ends were trimmed by 4 bases and 1 base, with 10 bases remaining between them. Germline V gene data show CDR1 as LNHDA and CDR2 as SQIVND (reference sequence).

This sequence joins TRBV5-8 and TRBJ1-1; D not resolved. V dropped 2 bases and J dropped 2 bases, with 7 bases sitting between them. The germline gives CDR1 SGHTS, CDR2 YDEGEE. The CDR3 extends over 13 amino acids. Written as DNA, the CDR3 is TGTGCCAGCAGCTTTAGGATAAACACTGAAGCTTTCTTT. Its protein is CASSFRINTEAFF.

The chain combines TRBV5-1 with TRBJ1-5, with 7 bases lining up with TRBD1. This CDR3 is built from 12 residues. V trimming: 4 bases; J trimming: 7 bases; junction bases outside the gene matches: 2. Germline CDR1 SGHRS, CDR2 YFSETQ. CDR3 region: CASSPTGQPQHF. CDR3 sequence (DNA): TGCGCCAGCAGCCCGACAGGGCAGCCCCAGCATTTT.

The CDR3 DNA follows: TGTGCCAGCCGGGGGCTCCAAGAGACCCAGTACTTC. Amino acids: CASRGLQETQYF. This chain connects TRBV6-1 to TRBJ2-5; D is tentatively TRBD1 or TRBD2 (6 bases each). V was clipped by 8 bases and J by 1 base, with 8 bases between them. This CDR3 spans 12 amino acids. CDR1 and CDR2 (germline): MNHNS, SASEGT.

For the CDR3, the DNA is TGTGCCAGCAGCTTGGGCCACGACAGGGGGACTGGAAACACCATATATTTT. The encoded protein is CASSLGHDRGTGNTIYF. This chain uses TRBV5-4 with TRBJ1-3, with TRBD1 matching over 9 bases. V lost 0 bases, J lost 2 bases, and 6 bases stayed unmatched. Germline V gene data show CDR1 as SGHNT and CDR2 as YYREEE (reference sequence). The CDR3 loop spans 17 amino acids.

The gene calls are TRBV6-1 and TRBJ1-2, with D unclear. The germline V gene encodes CDR1 MNHNS and CDR2 SASEGT. The V end was cut by 7 bases, the J end by 4 bases, with 19 bases between. This CDR3 is built from 15 residues. Here the CDR3 DNA reads TGTGCCAGCACCTTACGGGAGATGTCGACCTATGGCTACACCTTC. It encodes CASTLREMSTYGYTF.

The J gene is TRBJ1-2, the V gene TRBV15; TRBD1 matches at 12 bases. Germline V gene data show CDR1 as LNHNV and CDR2 as YYDKDF (reference sequence). The junction had 8 bases not matched to a gene; V was cut back by 1 base and J by 8 bases. This CDR3 comprises 16 residues. The CDR3 spells CATSRGDRGLVRGYTF. DNA of the CDR3: TGTGCCACCAGCAGAGGGGACAGGGGGCTTGTAAGAGGCTACACCTTC.